The present T cell receptor (beta chain) was sequenced within a study of T cells in Graves' hyperthyroidism and ophthalmopathy (dated by TCRdb to between 2019 and 2020). Some background on the complete study: Peripheral blood was collected at initial diagnosis, before any treatment. TCR Vbeta CDR3 sequencing of around 130 peripheral blood samples (over 40 ophthalmopathy, 70 to 85 hyperthyroidism and around 17 progressor patients) is reported in the paper. To identify distinguishing TCR V-J signatures, a discovery cohort of about a hundred patients was used, comprising roughly 45 with Graves' ophthalmopathy and approximately 57 with stable Graves' hyperthyroidism. Following sampling, methimazole starting at 30 mg daily was given to hyperthyroidism patients, and high-dose intravenous methylprednisolone was given to ophthalmopathy patients. In over five Graves' hyperthyroidism patients, the study also compared T-cell repertoires from thyroid tissue with T-cell repertoires from blood. The roughly 91 discovery patients were randomly split 7:3 into training and test sets. Whether ophthalmopathy could be predicted prospectively was tested in an independent validation cohort made up of approximately 19 hyperthyroidism patients plus 17 patients who later progressed to ophthalmopathy. Here is what the overall study found, with its caveats: Most expanded thyroid clonotypes (frequency above 0.001) were also detected in blood, suggesting blood repertoires may reflect thyroid immune responses. Sample size was not statistically predetermined, and blinding of investigators to group allocation was not performed. In validation, progression to ophthalmopathy was predicted by the model with 70.59% sensitivity and 72.22% specificity, a median of approximately 6.5 months before onset. A 13 V-J signature model separated ophthalmopathy from stable hyperthyroidism, with around 88% sensitivity and about 81% specificity in cross-validation and 80%/75% in testing.

This clonotype was found many times. Its recognized antigen is unknown. Base qualities are missing; no much larger clone stands one base away. A patient counted as having stable Graves' hyperthyroidism if no progression to ophthalmopathy occurred over 18 months of follow-up. Hyperthyroidism patients were aged 18 to 65 years and newly diagnosed, with disease duration of less than 2 months. The study excluded patients with uncontrolled infections, other autoimmune diseases, pregnancy or lactation. Diagnoses relied on clinical symptoms, serum thyroxine and TRAb, thyroid ultrasound and orbital computed tomography. PBMCs were isolated from about 10 ml of fresh peripheral blood by Ficoll-Paque density gradient centrifugation. Total RNA was extracted using Trizol reagent, and RNA quality was assessed on an Agilent 2100 Bioanalyzer. TCR beta CDR3 regions were amplified from RNA transcripts. For the first round of RT-PCR on the TCR CDR3, the HTBI primer set was used together with the Qiagen OneStep RT-PCR kit. The libraries were constructed in a second round of multiplex PCR and then size-selected and purified. Sequencing of the libraries was done on an Illumina HiSeq2000 using paired-end 100 bp reads. As for the authors' bioinformatics: SOAPnuke was used to process the raw data, with reads discarded if the reads contained adapters or uncalled bases, had a mean Phred below 15, or lacked an exact constant-primer or identifier match. High-quality paired reads were merged with COPE v1.2.5, and unique nucleotide sequences were defined as clonotypes. MiTCR v1.1 was used to align clonotypes to the IMGT TRBV, TRBD and TRBJ reference segments. The analysis was restricted to V-J combinations with a frequency above 0.0001, which together covered 99.2% of the repertoires. A TCS score was defined as the ratio of F50 (clonal expansion) to E x V (chaos), with BLOSUM62-based TCRdist applied between CDR3 peptides within each V-J. Welch's t-statistics and random forest reduced several hundred V-J features to roughly 13, which were used in a naive Bayes classifier (R e1071). TCRdb's own reprocessing of the public reads used fastp at Q25 and MiXCR and kept productive beta chains. Identical CDR3 proteins give one entry, which carries the most common genes and DNA. For this entry, the V and J calls and clone size follow TCRdb and not the study's own pipeline. The sample table lists about half a million distinct CDR3 sequences, 20% to 25% of them with a count of one. Roughly 29% of the sample comes from the top ten.

CDR1 and CDR2 are read off the germline V gene as SQVTM and ANQGSEA. Germline trimming amounts to 4 bases on V and 2 bases on J, with 4 as the count of junction bases outside the gene matches. From cysteine to phenylalanine, the CDR3 is 13 amino acids long. The DNA shown is the 39-base CDR3, in frame from base 1. The rearrangement combines TRBV29-1 with TRBJ2-5; the junction holds 7 bases that match TRBD1. Sequencing was carried out using blood. The sequence came from a man between 18 and 29 years old with Graves' hyperthyroidism. The CDR3 reads CSVGGTAQETQYF. The base sequence is TGCAGCGTTGGGGGGACAGCTCAAGAGACCCAGTACTTC.